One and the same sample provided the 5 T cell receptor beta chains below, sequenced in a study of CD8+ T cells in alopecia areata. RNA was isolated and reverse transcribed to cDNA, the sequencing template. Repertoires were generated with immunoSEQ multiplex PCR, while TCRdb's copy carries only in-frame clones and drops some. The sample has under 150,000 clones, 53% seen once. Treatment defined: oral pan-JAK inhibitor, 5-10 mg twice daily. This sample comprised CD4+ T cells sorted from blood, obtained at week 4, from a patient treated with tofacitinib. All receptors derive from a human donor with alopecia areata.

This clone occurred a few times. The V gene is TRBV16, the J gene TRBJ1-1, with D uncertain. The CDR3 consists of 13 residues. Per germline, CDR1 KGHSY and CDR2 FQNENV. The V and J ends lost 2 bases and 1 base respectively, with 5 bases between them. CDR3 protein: CASSQLANTEAFF. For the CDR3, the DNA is TGTGCCAGCAGCCAACTAGCGAACACTGAAGCTTTCTTT.

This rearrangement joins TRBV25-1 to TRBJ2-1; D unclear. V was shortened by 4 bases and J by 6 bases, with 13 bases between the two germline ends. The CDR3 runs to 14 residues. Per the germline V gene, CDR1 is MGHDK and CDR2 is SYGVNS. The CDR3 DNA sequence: TGTGCCAGCAGTGCCCCACGGACCCTCAATGAGCAGTTCTTC. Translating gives CASSAPRTLNEQFF.

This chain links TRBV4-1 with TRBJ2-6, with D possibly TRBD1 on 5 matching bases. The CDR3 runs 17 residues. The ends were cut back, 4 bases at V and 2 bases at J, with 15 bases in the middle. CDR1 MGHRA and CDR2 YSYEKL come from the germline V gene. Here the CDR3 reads CASSRNGPGTGANVLTF. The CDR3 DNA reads TGCGCCAGCAGCCGGAACGGGCCAGGGACTGGGGCCAACGTCCTGACTTTC.

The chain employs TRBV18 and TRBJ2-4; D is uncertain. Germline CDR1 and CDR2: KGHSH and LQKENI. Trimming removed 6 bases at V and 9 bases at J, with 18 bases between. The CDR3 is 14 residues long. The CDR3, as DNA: TGTGCCAGCTCCCCCCGTCCCCAAATGGGCATTCAGTACTTC. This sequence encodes CASSPRPQMGIQYF.

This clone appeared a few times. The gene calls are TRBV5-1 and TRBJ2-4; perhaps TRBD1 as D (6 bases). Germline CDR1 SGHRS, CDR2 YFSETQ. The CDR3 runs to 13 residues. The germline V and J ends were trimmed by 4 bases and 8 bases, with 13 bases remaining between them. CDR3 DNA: TGCGCCAGCAGCCATAGATCAGGGGACATTCAGTACTTC. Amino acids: CASSHRSGDIQYF.